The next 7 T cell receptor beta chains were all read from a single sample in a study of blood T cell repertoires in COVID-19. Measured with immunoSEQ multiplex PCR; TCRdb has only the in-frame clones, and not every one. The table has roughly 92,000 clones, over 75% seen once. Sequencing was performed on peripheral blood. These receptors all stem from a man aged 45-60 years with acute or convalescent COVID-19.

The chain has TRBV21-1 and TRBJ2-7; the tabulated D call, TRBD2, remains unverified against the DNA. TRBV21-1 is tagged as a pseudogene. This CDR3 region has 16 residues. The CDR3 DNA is TGTGCCAGCAGCAAAGGTCGGACTAGTTTAATCTGCGAGCAGTACTTC. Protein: CASSKGRTSLICEQYF.

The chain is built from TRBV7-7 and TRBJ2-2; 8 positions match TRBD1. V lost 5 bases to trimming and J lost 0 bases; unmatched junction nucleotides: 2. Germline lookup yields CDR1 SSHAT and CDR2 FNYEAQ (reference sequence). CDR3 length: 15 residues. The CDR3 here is CASSLDRANTGELFF. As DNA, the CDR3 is TGTGCCAGCAGCCTGGACAGGGCGAACACCGGGGAGCTGTTTTTT.

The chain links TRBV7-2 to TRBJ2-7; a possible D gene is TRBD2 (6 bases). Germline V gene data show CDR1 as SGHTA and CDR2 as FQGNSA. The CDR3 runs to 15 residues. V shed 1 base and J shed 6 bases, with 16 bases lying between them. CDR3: CASSLVGTGELEQYF. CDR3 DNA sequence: TGTGCCAGCAGCTTAGTGGGGACTGGGGAACTCGAGCAGTACTTC.

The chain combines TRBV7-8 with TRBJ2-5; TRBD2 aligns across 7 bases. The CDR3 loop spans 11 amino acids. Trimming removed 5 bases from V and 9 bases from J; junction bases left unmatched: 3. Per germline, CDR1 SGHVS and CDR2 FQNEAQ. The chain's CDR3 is CASSPTSAQYF. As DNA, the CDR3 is TGTGCCAGCAGCCCCACTAGCGCCCAGTACTTC.

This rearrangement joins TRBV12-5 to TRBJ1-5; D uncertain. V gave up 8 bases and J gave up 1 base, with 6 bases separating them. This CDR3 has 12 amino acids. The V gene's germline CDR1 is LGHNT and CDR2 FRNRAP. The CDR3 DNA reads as TGTGCTAGTCGGGAAAGCAATCAGCCCCAGCATTTT. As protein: CASRESNQPQHF.

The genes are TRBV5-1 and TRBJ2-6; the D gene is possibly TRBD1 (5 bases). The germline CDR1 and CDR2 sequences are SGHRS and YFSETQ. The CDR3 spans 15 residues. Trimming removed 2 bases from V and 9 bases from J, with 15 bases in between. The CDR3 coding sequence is TGCGCCAGCAGCTTCCCGGAAAGGGGAATCAACGTCCTGACTTTC. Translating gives CASSFPERGINVLTF.

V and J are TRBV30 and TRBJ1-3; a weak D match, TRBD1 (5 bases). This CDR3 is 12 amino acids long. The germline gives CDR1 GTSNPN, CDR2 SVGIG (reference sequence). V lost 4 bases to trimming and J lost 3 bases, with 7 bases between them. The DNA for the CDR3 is TGTGCCTGGACAGGGCTTGGAAACACCATATATTTT. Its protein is CAWTGLGNTIYF.